A single sample is the source of the 11 T cell receptor beta chains below, sequenced in a study of blood T cell repertoires in COVID-19. Method: immunoSEQ multiplex PCR; TCRdb's copy keeps in-frame clones and lacks some. The data hold over 80,000 clones, with around 80% observed a single time. Sequencing was done on a sample of peripheral blood. All receptors derive from an older woman with acute or convalescent COVID-19.

The genes are TRBV13 and TRBJ2-1, with 8 bases matching TRBD2. The germline V gene encodes CDR1 PRHDT and CDR2 FYEKMQ (reference sequence). J gave up 6 bases and V 5 bases, and 9 bases lay outside the gene matches. This CDR3 has 15 residues. The CDR3 bases are TGTGCCAGCAGCCCCGGTAGCGGGACGGGCAATGAGCAGTTCTTC. Its protein product is CASSPGSGTGNEQFF.

The V gene is TRBV6-5, the J gene TRBJ2-3; D is perhaps TRBD1 (5 bases). Trimming removed 10 bases at V and 6 bases at J, with 14 bases between. The CDR3 totals 12 residues. The germline V gene has CDR1 MNHEY and CDR2 SVGAGI. The CDR3 DNA reads TGTGCCACCTACAGGCCCGGGGATACGCAGTATTTT. This gives the protein CATYRPGDTQYF.

A remark on this clone: This sample also contains other DNA sequences that code for the same CDR3. The chain links TRBV9 to TRBJ2-5, with a tentative D call TRBD1 (6 bases). V lost 0 bases and J lost 2, with 8 bases in between. The CDR3 has 14 amino acids. Looked up from germline, CDR1 is SGDLS and CDR2 is YYNGEE. CDR3 sequence (DNA): TGTGCCAGCAGCGTAGGTGGGACACAAGAGACCCAGTACTTC. This gives the protein CASSVGGTQETQYF.

The J gene is TRBJ1-5, the V gene TRBV6-6, with D possibly TRBD1 on 6 matching bases. In germline, CDR1 is MNHNY, CDR2 SVGAGI (reference sequence). This CDR3 spans 14 amino acids. V was cut by 5 bases and J by 6 bases, with 14 bases left in between. The CDR3 is CASSTGGAGQPQHF. DNA of the CDR3: TGTGCCAGCAGTACTGGGGGGGCCGGTCAGCCCCAGCATTTT.

The chain couples TRBV3-1 (or the pseudogene TRBV3-2) to TRBJ2-1; D may be TRBD2 (7 bases). Trimming took 6 bases from V and 2 from J, leaving 17 bases between them. Looked up from germline, CDR1 is LGHDT and CDR2 is YNNKEL (reference sequence). The CDR3 contains 16 residues. CDR3 bases: TGTGCCAGCAGGCTCTCTGGGGGGGCCCCCTACAATGAGCAGTTCTTC. It yields the protein CASRLSGGAPYNEQFF.

This chain's CDR3 is CSASRDSNSPLHF. DNA for the CDR3: TGCAGTGCTAGTAGGGACAGCAATTCACCCCTCCACTTT. The chain combines TRBV20-1 with TRBJ1-6; the match to TRBD1 covers 7 bases. With 3 bases clipped from V and 7 bases from J, the junction kept 3 bases outside the gene matches. Germline V gene lookup returns CDR1 DFQATT and CDR2 SNEGSKA (reference sequence). This CDR3 region has 13 residues.

J is TRBJ1-5 and V is TRBV6-5, with TRBD1 identical over 10 bases. The germline CDR1 and CDR2 sequences are MNHEY and SVGAGI. Trimming removed 8 bases from V and 4 bases from J; junction bases left unmatched: 8. This CDR3 spans 15 amino acids. Here the CDR3 DNA reads TGTGCCAGCTGGACAGGGGGTATAGGGAATCAGCCCCAGCATTTT. Encoded protein: CASWTGGIGNQPQHF.

The CDR3 loop reads CATSDLPGQGVDNEQFF. CDR3 DNA sequence: TGTGCCACCAGTGATTTGCCCGGACAGGGGGTAGACAATGAGCAGTTCTTC. The chain has TRBV24-1 and TRBJ2-1; 10 bases agree with TRBD1. This CDR3 contains 17 residues. CDR1 and CDR2 from the germline V gene are KGHDR and SFDVKD. V lost 0 bases to trimming and J lost 5 bases; unmatched junction nucleotides: 6.

V and J are TRBV5-1 and TRBJ2-2; D remains unclear. The germline V gene encodes CDR1 SGHRS and CDR2 YFSETQ. With 2 bases removed from V and 1 base from J, the gap between germline ends came to 6 bases. The CDR3 contains 14 residues. CDR3 sequence: CASSFYRNTGELFF. The CDR3 DNA reads as TGCGCCAGCAGCTTCTACAGGAACACCGGGGAGCTGTTTTTT.

The sample holds a few counts of this clone. V usage is TRBV25-1 and J usage is TRBJ2-1; 9 nucleotides align to TRBD2. The germline CDR1 and CDR2 sequences are MGHDK and SYGVNS. V lost 10 bases, J lost 7 bases, and 14 bases stayed unmatched. CDR3 size: 15 residues. The CDR3 loop reads CATQQGREGGNEQFF. The CDR3, as DNA: TGTGCCACCCAGCAGGGGCGGGAGGGTGGTAATGAGCAGTTCTTC.

This clone occurred once. The gene calls are TRBV11-3 and TRBJ2-1; the match to TRBD2 covers 10 bases. Looked up from germline, CDR1 is SGHNT and CDR2 is YENEEA. The CDR3 runs to 15 residues. J gave up 7 bases and V 2 bases, and 5 bases lay outside the gene matches. DNA of the CDR3: TGTGCCAGCAGCTTAAGGGAGGGACTAGCGAATGAGCAGTTCTTC. Its translation: CASSLREGLANEQFF.